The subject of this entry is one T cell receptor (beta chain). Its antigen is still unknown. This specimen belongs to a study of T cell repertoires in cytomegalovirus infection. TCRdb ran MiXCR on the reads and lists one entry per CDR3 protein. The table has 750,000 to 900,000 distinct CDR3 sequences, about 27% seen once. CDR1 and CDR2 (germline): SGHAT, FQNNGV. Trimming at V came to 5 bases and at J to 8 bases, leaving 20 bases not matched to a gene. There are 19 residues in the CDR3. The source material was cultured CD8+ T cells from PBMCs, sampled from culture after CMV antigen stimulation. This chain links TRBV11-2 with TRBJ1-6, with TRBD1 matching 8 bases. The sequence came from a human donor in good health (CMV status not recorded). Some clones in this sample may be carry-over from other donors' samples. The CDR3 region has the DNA TGTGCCAGCAGCCCAGGGACAGGAGATCTCGGATTTAATGATTCACCCCTCCACTTT. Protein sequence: CASSPGTGDLGFNDSPLHF. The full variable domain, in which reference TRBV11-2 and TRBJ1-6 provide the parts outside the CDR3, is EAGVAQSPRYKIIEKRQSVAFWCNPISGHATLYWYQQILGQGPKLLIQFQNNGVVDDSQLPKDRFSAERLKGVDSTLKIQPAKLEDSAVYLCASSPGTGDLGFNDSPLHFGNGTRLTVT.